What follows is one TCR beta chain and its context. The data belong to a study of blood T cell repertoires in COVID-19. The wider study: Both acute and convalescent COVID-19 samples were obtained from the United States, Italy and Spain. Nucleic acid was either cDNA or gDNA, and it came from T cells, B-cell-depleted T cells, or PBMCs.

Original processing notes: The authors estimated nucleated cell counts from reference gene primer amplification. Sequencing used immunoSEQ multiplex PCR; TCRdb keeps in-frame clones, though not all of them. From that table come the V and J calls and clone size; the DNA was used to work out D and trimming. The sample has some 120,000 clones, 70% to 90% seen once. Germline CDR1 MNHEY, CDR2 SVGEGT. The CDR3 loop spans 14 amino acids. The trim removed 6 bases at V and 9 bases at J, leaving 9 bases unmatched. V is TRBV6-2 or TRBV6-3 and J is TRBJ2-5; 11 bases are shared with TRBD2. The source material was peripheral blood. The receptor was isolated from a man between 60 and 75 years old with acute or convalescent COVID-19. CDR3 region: CASSRLTSGRAQYF. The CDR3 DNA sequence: TGTGCCAGCAGCCGACTAACTAGCGGGAGAGCCCAGTACTTC.